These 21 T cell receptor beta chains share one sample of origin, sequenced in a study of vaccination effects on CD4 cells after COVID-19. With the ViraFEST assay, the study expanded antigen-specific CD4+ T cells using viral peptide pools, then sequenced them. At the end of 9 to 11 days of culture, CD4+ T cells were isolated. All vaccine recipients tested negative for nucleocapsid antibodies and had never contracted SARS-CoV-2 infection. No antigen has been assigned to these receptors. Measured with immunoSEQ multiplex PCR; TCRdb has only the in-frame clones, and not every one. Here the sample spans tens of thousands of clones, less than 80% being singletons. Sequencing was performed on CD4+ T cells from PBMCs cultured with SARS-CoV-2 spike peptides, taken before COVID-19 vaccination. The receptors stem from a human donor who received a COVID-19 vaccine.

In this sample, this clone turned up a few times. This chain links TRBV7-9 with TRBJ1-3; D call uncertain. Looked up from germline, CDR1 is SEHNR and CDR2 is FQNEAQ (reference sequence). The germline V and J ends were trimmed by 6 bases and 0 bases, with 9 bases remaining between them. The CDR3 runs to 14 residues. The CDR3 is CASRVESSGNTIYF. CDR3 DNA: TGTGCCAGCAGAGTGGAAAGCTCTGGAAACACCATATATTTT.

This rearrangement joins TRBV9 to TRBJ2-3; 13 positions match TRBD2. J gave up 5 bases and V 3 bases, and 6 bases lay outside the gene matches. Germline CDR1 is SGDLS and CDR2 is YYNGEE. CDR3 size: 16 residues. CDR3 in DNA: TGTGCCAGCAGCGGCGGGACTAGCGGGGTCATAGATACGCAGTATTTT. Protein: CASSGGTSGVIDTQYF.

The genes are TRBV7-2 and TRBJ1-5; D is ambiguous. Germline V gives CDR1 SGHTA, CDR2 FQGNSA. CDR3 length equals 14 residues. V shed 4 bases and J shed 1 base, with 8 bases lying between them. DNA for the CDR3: TGTGCCAGCAGCTCCCGACGGAGCAATCAGCCCCAGCATTTT. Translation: CASSSRRSNQPQHF.

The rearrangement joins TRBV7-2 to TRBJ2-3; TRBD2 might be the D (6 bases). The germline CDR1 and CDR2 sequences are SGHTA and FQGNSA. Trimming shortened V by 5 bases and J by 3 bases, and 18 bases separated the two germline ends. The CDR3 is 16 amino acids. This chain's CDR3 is CASSPRGLPGTDTQYF. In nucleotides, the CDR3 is TGTGCCAGCAGCCCACGCGGACTACCTGGAACAGATACGCAGTATTTT.

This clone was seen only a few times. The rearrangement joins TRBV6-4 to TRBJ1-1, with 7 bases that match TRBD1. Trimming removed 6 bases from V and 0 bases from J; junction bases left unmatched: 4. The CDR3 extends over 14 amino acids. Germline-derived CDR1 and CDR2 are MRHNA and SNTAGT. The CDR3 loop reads CASREGQLNTEAFF. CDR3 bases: TGTGCCAGCAGAGAGGGACAGTTGAACACTGAAGCTTTCTTT.

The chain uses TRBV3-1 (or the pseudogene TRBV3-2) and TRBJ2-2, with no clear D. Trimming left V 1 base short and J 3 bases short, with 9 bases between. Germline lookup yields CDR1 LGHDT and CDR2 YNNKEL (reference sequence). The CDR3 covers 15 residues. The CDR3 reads CASSQGSGYTGELFF. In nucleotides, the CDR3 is TGTGCCAGCAGCCAAGGGTCGGGTTACACCGGGGAGCTGTTTTTT.

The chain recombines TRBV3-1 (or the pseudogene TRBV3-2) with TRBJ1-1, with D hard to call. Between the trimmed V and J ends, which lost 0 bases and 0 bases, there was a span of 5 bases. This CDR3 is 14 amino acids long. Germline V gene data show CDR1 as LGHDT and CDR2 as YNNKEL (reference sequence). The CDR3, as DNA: TGTGCCAGCAGCCAAGATTTTATGAACACTGAAGCTTTCTTT. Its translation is CASSQDFMNTEAFF.

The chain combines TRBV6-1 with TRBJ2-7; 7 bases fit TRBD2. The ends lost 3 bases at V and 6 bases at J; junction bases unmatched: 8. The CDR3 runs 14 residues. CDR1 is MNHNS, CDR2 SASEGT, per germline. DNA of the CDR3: TGTGCCAGCAGTGACCCGGGAGGTAATACCGAGCAGTACTTC. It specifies CASSDPGGNTEQYF.

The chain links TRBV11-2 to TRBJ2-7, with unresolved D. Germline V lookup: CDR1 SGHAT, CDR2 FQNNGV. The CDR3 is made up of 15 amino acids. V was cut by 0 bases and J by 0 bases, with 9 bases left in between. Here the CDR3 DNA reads TGTGCCAGCAGCTTAGAAGTCGGCACCTCCTACGAGCAGTACTTC. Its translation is CASSLEVGTSYEQYF. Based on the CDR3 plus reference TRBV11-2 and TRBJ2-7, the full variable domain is EAGVAQSPRYKIIEKRQSVAFWCNPISGHATLYWYQQILGQGPKLLIQFQNNGVVDDSQLPKDRFSAERLKGVDSTLKIQPAKLEDSAVYLCASSLEVGTSYEQYFGPGTRLTVT.

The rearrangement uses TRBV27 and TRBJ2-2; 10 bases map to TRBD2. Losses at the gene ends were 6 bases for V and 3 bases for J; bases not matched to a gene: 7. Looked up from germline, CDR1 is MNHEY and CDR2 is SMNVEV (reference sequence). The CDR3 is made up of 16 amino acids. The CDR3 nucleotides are TGTGCCAGCAGGCCACCGGGACTAGCGCACACCGGGGAGCTGTTTTTT. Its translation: CASRPPGLAHTGELFF.

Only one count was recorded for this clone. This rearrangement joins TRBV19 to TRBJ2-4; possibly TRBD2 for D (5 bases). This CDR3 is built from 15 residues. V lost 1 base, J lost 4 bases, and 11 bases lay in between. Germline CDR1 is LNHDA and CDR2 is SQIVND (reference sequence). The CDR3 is CASSIAPTTKNIQYF. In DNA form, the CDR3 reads TGTGCCAGTAGTATAGCCCCGACTACTAAAAACATTCAGTACTTC.

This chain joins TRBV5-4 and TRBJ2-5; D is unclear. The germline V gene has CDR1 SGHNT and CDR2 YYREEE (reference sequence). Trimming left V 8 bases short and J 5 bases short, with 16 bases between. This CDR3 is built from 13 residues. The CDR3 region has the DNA TGTGCCAGTGGACCGGACCGGTCGGAGACCCAGTACTTC. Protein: CASGPDRSETQYF. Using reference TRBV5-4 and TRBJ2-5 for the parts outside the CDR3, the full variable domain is ETGVTQSPTHLIKTRGQQVTLRCSSQSGHNTVSWYQQALGQGPQFIFQYYREEENGRGNFPPRFSGLQFPNYSSELNVNALELDDSALYLCASGPDRSETQYFGPGTRLLVL.

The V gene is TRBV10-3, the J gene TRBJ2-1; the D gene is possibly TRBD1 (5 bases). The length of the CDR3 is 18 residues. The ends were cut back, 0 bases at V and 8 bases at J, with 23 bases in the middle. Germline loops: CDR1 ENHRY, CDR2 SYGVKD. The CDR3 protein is CAISESTRTLSKQDEQFF. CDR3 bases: TGTGCCATCAGTGAGTCGACCAGGACACTCTCCAAGCAAGATGAGCAGTTCTTC.

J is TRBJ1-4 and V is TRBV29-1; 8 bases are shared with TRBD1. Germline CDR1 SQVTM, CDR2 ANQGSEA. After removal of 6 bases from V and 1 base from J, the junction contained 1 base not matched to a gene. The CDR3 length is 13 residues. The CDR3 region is CSVTGVTNEKLFF. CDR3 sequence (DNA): TGCAGCGTGACAGGGGTAACTAATGAAAAACTGTTTTTT.

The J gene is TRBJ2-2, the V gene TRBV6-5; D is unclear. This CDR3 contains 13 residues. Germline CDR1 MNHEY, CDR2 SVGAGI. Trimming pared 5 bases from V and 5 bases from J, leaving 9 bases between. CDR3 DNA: TGTGCCAGCAGTCACCTATCGACCGGGGAGCTGTTTTTT. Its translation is CASSHLSTGELFF.

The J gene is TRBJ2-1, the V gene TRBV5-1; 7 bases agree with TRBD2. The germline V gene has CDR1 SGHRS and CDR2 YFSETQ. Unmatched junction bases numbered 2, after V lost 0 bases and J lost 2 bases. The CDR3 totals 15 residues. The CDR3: CASSLAGGTYNEQFF. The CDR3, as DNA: TGCGCCAGCAGCTTGGCCGGGGGGACCTACAATGAGCAGTTCTTC.

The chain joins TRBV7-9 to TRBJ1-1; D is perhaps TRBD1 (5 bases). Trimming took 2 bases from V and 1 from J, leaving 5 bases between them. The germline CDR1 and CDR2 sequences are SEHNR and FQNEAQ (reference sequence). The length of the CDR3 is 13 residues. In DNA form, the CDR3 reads TGTGCCAGCAGCTTAACAGGGAACACTGAAGCTTTCTTT. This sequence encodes CASSLTGNTEAFF.

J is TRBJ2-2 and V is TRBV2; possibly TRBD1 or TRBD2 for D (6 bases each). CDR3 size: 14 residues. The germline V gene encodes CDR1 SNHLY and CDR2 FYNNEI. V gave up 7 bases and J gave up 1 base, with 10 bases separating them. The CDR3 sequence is CASKGGLNTGELFF. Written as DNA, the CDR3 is TGTGCCAGCAAGGGGGGTCTGAACACCGGGGAGCTGTTTTTT.

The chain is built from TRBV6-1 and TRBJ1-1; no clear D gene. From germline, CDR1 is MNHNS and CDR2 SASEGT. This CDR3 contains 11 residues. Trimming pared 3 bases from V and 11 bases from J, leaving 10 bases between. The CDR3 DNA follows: TGTGCCAGCAGTGAGGGGAGGGATGCTTTCTTT. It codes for CASSEGRDAFF.

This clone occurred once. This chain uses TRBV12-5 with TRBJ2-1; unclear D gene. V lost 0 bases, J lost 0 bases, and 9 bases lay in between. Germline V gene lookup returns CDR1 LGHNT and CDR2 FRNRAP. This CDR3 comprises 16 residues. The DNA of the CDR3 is TGTGCTAGTGGTTTGGTACTAAGGGCCTCCTACAATGAGCAGTTCTTC. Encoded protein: CASGLVLRASYNEQFF.

The CDR3 DNA is TGTGCCAGTAGTATAGTAGGGGGACAGGGGACCTCTCGGTATGGCTACACCTTC. Its protein is CASSIVGGQGTSRYGYTF. The chain couples TRBV19 to TRBJ1-2; 10 bases fit TRBD1. The CDR3 is made up of 18 amino acids. The germline V gene has CDR1 LNHDA and CDR2 SQIVND (reference sequence). The trim removed 1 base at V and 5 bases at J, leaving 13 bases unmatched.